A single sample is the source of the 26 T cell receptor beta chains below, sequenced in a study of post-analysis software for immune sequencing data. Study findings and constraints: Controls had lower frequencies than patients of about 5 TRBV segments, which included TRBV5-6, TRBV5-1 and TRBV20-1.

These receptors are not linked to any known antigen. Each TCR beta cDNA library carried unique molecular identifiers. Via MiXCR, TCRdb re-called the PCR reads, giving one row per CDR3 protein. The sample carries about 560,000 distinct CDR3 sequences, 40% to 50% recorded once. The source material was blood. The receptors here all came from a girl between 10 and 17 years old with multiple sclerosis.

The table lists this clonotype with many counts. The V call is TRBV6-4, the J call TRBJ2-1; TRBD2 matches 13 bases. With V trimmed by 4 bases and J by 6 bases, 0 bases remained unmatched. The CDR3 contains 14 residues. Germline CDR1 MRHNA, CDR2 SNTAGT. In DNA, the CDR3 is TGTGCCAGCAGTGGGACTAGCGGGGGCAATGAGCAGTTCTTC. It translates to CASSGTSGGNEQFF.

This clonotype was detected a few times. CDR3 nucleotide sequence: TGTGCCAGTTCGGAGAATCGAGAGACCCAGTACTTC. It specifies CASSENRETQYF. The chain has TRBV6-1 and TRBJ2-5; no definite D call. Germline loops: CDR1 MNHNS, CDR2 SASEGT. The length of the CDR3 is 12 residues. The germline V and J ends were trimmed by 9 bases and 4 bases, with 12 bases remaining between them.

This clonotype was counted a few times. The chain joins TRBV12-3 or TRBV12-4 to TRBJ1-5, with 7 bases matching TRBD1. V was pared by 10 bases and J by 2 bases, with 2 bases of the junction left unmatched. The CDR3 has 12 residues. Here the CDR3 reads CATGTGNQPQHF. Here the CDR3 DNA reads TGTGCCACCGGGACAGGCAATCAGCCCCAGCATTTT.

The chain uses TRBV7-8 and TRBJ1-2; maybe TRBD1 (6 bases). The ends were cut back, 5 bases at V and 2 bases at J, with 33 bases in the middle. The germline CDR1 and CDR2 sequences are SGHVS and FQNEAQ. The CDR3 contains 21 residues. CDR3 residues: CASSQSDRTRVLSRLNYGYTF. The DNA of the CDR3 is TGTGCCAGCAGCCAGAGCGACAGGACAAGGGTCCTCTCACGACTAAACTATGGCTACACCTTC.

This clonotype was recorded a few times. The rearrangement links TRBV27 to TRBJ2-6; D not certain. CDR1 is MNHEY, CDR2 SMNVEV, per germline (reference sequence). The CDR3 spans 17 residues. The ends were cut back, 5 bases at V and 0 bases at J, with 14 bases in the middle. CDR3 protein: CASSGLTFDSGANVLTF. CDR3 DNA sequence: TGTGCCAGCAGTGGGCTAACGTTCGACTCTGGGGCCAACGTCCTGACTTTC.

This clonotype was observed a handful of times. The chain combines TRBV5-1 with TRBJ2-1, with D possibly TRBD2 on 5 matching bases. V was shortened by 4 bases and J by 4 bases, with 9 bases between the two germline ends. Germline CDR1 reads SGHRS; CDR2 reads YFSETQ. CDR3 length: 13 residues. CDR3 DNA sequence: TGCGCCAGCAGCCGGGGTCAATACAATGAGCAGTTCTTC. As protein: CASSRGQYNEQFF.

The genes are TRBV6-5 and TRBJ2-3; 11 nucleotides line up with TRBD2. V gave up 2 bases and J gave up 4 bases; unmatched junction bases: 17. The CDR3 spans 20 residues. CDR1 is MNHEY and CDR2 is SVGAGI in the germline V gene. The CDR3 protein is CASSYDRVTVLAGVPDTQYF. The DNA for the CDR3 is TGTGCCAGCAGTTACGACCGGGTGACAGTACTAGCGGGAGTCCCAGATACGCAGTATTTT.

This clonotype was seen a few times. The rearrangement links TRBV5-1 to TRBJ2-3; the D is unclear. Trimming pared 5 bases from V and 0 bases from J, leaving 10 bases between. From germline, CDR1 is SGHRS and CDR2 YFSETQ. The CDR3 extends over 14 amino acids. The CDR3 region has the DNA TGCGCCAGCAGTATGGGCCCTAGCACAGATACGCAGTATTTT. It translates to CASSMGPSTDTQYF.

The chain employs TRBV12-3 or TRBV12-4 and TRBJ2-3; D gene uncertain. The CDR3 is made up of 14 amino acids. Trimming removed 5 bases from V and 13 bases from J, with 22 bases in between. DNA for the CDR3: TGTGCCAGCAGTATACGGGCAGGAGCAGATGTGGAGTATTTT. Encoded protein: CASSIRAGADVEYF.

This clonotype occurred a few times. The V call is TRBV5-1, the J call TRBJ2-7; TRBD2 aligns across 9 bases. This CDR3 region has 15 residues. V was clipped by 2 bases and J by 0 bases; unmatched bases: 3. Germline V gene sequence: CDR1 SGHRS, CDR2 YFSETQ. In nucleotides, the CDR3 is TGCGCCAGCAGCTTAAGCGGGGGGATCTCCTACGAGCAGTACTTC. Its protein is CASSLSGGISYEQYF.

This clonotype came up a few times. This chain links TRBV5-1 with TRBJ2-3; TRBD2 matches 9 bases. In germline, CDR1 is SGHRS, CDR2 YFSETQ. This CDR3 contains 15 residues. Unmatched junction bases numbered 12, after V lost 6 bases and J lost 7 bases. CDR3 coding DNA: TGCGCCAGCACCCCTAGCGGGGTGCAGGGATATACGCAGTATTTT. Translating it yields CASTPSGVQGYTQYF.

This clonotype was picked up a small number of times. The chain links TRBV5-1 to TRBJ2-7, with no clear D. Trimming shortened V by 0 bases and J by 1 base, and 11 bases separated the two germline ends. The CDR3 loop spans 15 amino acids. The germline V gene has CDR1 SGHRS and CDR2 YFSETQ. In DNA, the CDR3 is TGCGCCAGCAGCTTGGATCCCACGTCTTCCTACGAGCAGTACTTC. Translation gives CASSLDPTSSYEQYF.

This rearrangement joins TRBV30 to TRBJ2-1; 8 bases are shared with TRBD2. The CDR3 is 16 amino acids. Germline loops: CDR1 GTSNPN, CDR2 SVGIG (reference sequence). The J segment lost 6 bases and the V segment lost 0 bases, leaving 10 bases of the junction unmatched. CDR3 bases: TGTGCCTGGAGTGTACCGGGACTAGTATATCTCAATGAGCAGTTCTTC. It encodes CAWSVPGLVYLNEQFF.

V and J are TRBV5-1 and TRBJ2-7, with a weak D call TRBD2 (6 bases). The CDR3 runs 14 residues. V was cut by 0 bases and J by 3 bases, with 10 bases left in between. Germline CDR1 is SGHRS and CDR2 is YFSETQ. The CDR3 loop is CASSLGGVNYEQYF. In nucleotides, the CDR3 is TGCGCCAGCAGCTTGGGCGGGGTGAACTACGAGCAGTACTTC.

The rearrangement joins TRBV20-1 to TRBJ1-4, with a tentative D call TRBD1 (6 bases). The germline gives CDR1 DFQATT, CDR2 SNEGSKA (reference sequence). V was trimmed by 0 bases and J by 7 bases, leaving 15 bases between them. The CDR3 consists of 15 residues. The CDR3: CSARDPAGASEKLFF. CDR3 sequence (DNA): TGCAGTGCTAGAGATCCGGCAGGGGCATCTGAAAAACTGTTTTTT.

The chain uses TRBV20-1 and TRBJ2-7; perhaps TRBD1 as D (6 bases). With the DNA end fitting TRBJ2-5 better, the J assignment may be wrong. CDR3 length: 15 amino acids. Germline CDR1 reads DFQATT; CDR2 reads SNEGSKA (reference sequence). CDR3 DNA: TGCAGTGCTAGAGTCTTGGCAGGGGCAAGCGAGACCCAGTACTTC. Translation: CSARVLAGASETQYF.

This clonotype has a single count. This chain joins TRBV2 and TRBJ1-1; 9 nucleotides align to TRBD1. This CDR3 spans 14 amino acids. V dropped 7 bases and J dropped 4; count of bases not matched to a gene: 7. The germline V gene encodes CDR1 SNHLY and CDR2 FYNNEI. The CDR3 DNA follows: TGTGCCAGCACCCCGGGACAGGGCCCCACTGAAGCTTTCTTT. Translation gives CASTPGQGPTEAFF.

This CDR3 is CSAGAGLRGYTF. The CDR3 nucleotides are TGCAGTGCTGGGGCGGGCCTCAGGGGCTACACCTTC. The J gene is TRBJ1-2, the V gene TRBV20-1; tentative D call: TRBD1 (5 bases). V gave up 5 bases and J gave up 8 bases, with 15 bases separating them. In germline, CDR1 is DFQATT, CDR2 SNEGSKA (reference sequence). The length of the CDR3 is 12 residues.

The chain carries TRBV4-1 and TRBJ2-7; 7 bases match TRBD1. The trim removed 1 base at V and 2 bases at J, leaving 5 bases unmatched. Germline assignment: CDR1 MGHRA and CDR2 YSYEKL. This CDR3 is 15 amino acids long. The CDR3 protein is CASSQGDRAPYEQYF. Here the CDR3 DNA reads TGCGCCAGCAGCCAAGGAGACAGGGCCCCCTACGAGCAGTACTTC.

This chain connects TRBV4-2 to TRBJ2-2; 9 bases map to TRBD1. V gave up 1 base and J gave up 3 bases; unmatched junction bases: 0. Germline loops: CDR1 LGHNA, CDR2 YNFKEQ. The CDR3 has 15 residues. CDR3 coding DNA: TGTGCCAGCAGCCAAGGACAGGGGGACACCGGGGAGCTGTTTTTT. Protein: CASSQGQGDTGELFF.

The chain links TRBV12-3 or TRBV12-4 to TRBJ1-4; D not resolved. V gave up 6 bases and J gave up 0 bases, with 8 bases separating them. This CDR3 is 14 amino acids long. This chain's CDR3 is CASSSFATNEKLFF. The CDR3 DNA reads as TGTGCCAGCAGCTCATTTGCAACTAATGAAAAACTGTTTTTT.

DNA for the CDR3: TGCAGCGTTGATCCGGGGACAGGGGAAGAGACCCAGTACTTC. Translating it yields CSVDPGTGEETQYF. This chain joins TRBV29-1 and TRBJ2-5, with 10 bases that match TRBD1. Germline V lookup: CDR1 SQVTM, CDR2 ANQGSEA. The CDR3 is 14 amino acids. Losses at the gene ends were 3 bases for V and 3 bases for J; bases not matched to a gene: 4. The full variable domain, with the rest looked up from reference TRBV29-1 and TRBJ2-5, is SAVISQKPSRDICQRGTSLTIQCQVDSQVTMMFWYRQQPGQSLTLIATANQGSEATYESGFVIDKFPISRPNLTFSTLTVSNMSPEDSSIYLCSVDPGTGEETQYFGPGTRLLVL.

This clonotype was found once. The chain links TRBV3-1 to TRBJ1-1; D not certain. The CDR3 is made up of 13 amino acids. Trimming stripped 1 base from V and 2 bases from J, with 5 bases between. CDR1 is LGHDT, CDR2 YNNKEL, per germline (reference sequence). CDR3 region: CASSQVTNTEAFF. DNA of the CDR3: TGTGCCAGCAGCCAAGTTACCAACACTGAAGCTTTCTTT.

A few counts support this clonotype. J is TRBJ2-7 and V is TRBV7-2, with D possibly matching TRBD2 (6 bases). Trimming took 4 bases from V and 3 from J, leaving 13 bases between them. Germline values: CDR1 SGHTA, CDR2 FQGNSA. The CDR3 has 14 amino acids. Here the CDR3 reads CASSSTRTSYEQYF. CDR3 DNA sequence: TGTGCCAGCAGCTCGACTAGGACGAGCTACGAGCAGTACTTC. Drawing the rest from reference TRBV7-2 and TRBJ2-7, the complete variable domain is GAGVSQSPSNKVTEKGKDVELRCDPISGHTALYWYRQSLGQGLEFLIYFQGNSAPDKSGLPSDRFSAERTGGSVSTLTIQRTQQEDSAVYLCASSSTRTSYEQYFGPGTRLTVT.

This chain joins TRBV7-6 and TRBJ2-1; D ambiguous. CDR1 is SGHVS and CDR2 is FNYEAQ in the germline V gene. This CDR3 comprises 15 residues. The germline V and J ends were trimmed by 5 bases and 7 bases, with 18 bases remaining between them. The CDR3: CASSPLVMASNEQFF. CDR3 sequence (DNA): TGTGCCAGCAGCCCCCTCGTGATGGCTTCTAATGAGCAGTTCTTC. Full variable domain (outside the CDR3, taken from reference TRBV7-6 and TRBJ2-1): GAGVSQSPRYKVTKRGQDVALRCDPISGHVSLYWYRQALGQGPEFLTYFNYEAQQDKSGLPNDRFSAERPEGSISTLTIQRTEQRDSAMYRCASSPLVMASNEQFFGPGTRLTVL.

This clonotype was counted between two and nine times. CDR3 DNA sequence: TGCAGTGCTAGAGGGACAGGCTATGGCTACACCTTC. Its protein is CSARGTGYGYTF. The chain recombines TRBV20-1 with TRBJ1-2, with 7 bases aligning to TRBD1. Germline loops: CDR1 DFQATT, CDR2 SNEGSKA (reference sequence). V trimming: 1 base; J trimming: 4 bases; junction bases outside the gene matches: 0. This CDR3 has 12 residues.